This passage covers 15 T cell receptor beta chains from one sample sequenced in a study of control samples from healthy donors and cancer patients. Using immunoSEQ multiplex PCR, the repertoire was profiled, and TCRdb retains in-frame clones only, with some absent. The sample gives about 42,000 clones, approximately 87% of which show up once; less than 55% is in the top ten. The sequenced material came from blood. Receptor source: a man in his sixties in good health.

The chain uses TRBV27 and TRBJ1-1; 7 nucleotides match TRBD1. The CDR3 extends over 14 amino acids. Germline loops: CDR1 MNHEY, CDR2 SMNVEV (reference sequence). Losses at the gene ends were 6 bases for V and 1 base for J; bases not matched to a gene: 5. The CDR3 is CASRIRGANTEAFF. CDR3 bases: TGTGCCAGCAGGATCAGGGGGGCGAACACTGAAGCTTTCTTT.

The chain has TRBV2 and TRBJ2-3; D remains unclear. The V end lost 7 bases, the J end lost 1 base, and 15 bases lay between the germline ends. In germline, CDR1 is SNHLY, CDR2 FYNNEI. The CDR3 spans 15 residues. As DNA, the CDR3 is TGTGCCAGCAAGAGGTCAGACTCAGGCACAGATACGCAGTATTTT. This sequence encodes CASKRSDSGTDTQYF.

The rearrangement joins TRBV6-4 to TRBJ2-3; D gene unclear. Germline V gene lookup returns CDR1 MRHNA and CDR2 SNTAGT. Trimming took off 3 bases at V and 3 bases at J, with 7 bases between the two ends. This CDR3 comprises 13 residues. CDR3 in amino acids: CASSDLTTDTQYF. Here the CDR3 DNA reads TGTGCCAGCAGTGATCTAACAACAGATACGCAGTATTTT.

J is TRBJ1-3 and V is TRBV7-2; D gene uncertain. The CDR3 has 14 residues. The V end was cut by 5 bases, the J end by 2 bases, with 10 bases between. In germline, CDR1 is SGHTA, CDR2 FQGNSA. The CDR3 DNA is TGTGCCAGCAGCAGGGCTCTTGCTGGAAACACCATATATTTT. Translation: CASSRALAGNTIYF.

J is TRBJ1-1 and V is TRBV15, with D possibly being TRBD1 (5 bases). The CDR3 contains 14 residues. Per the germline V gene, CDR1 is LNHNV and CDR2 is YYDKDF (reference sequence). Trimming left V 5 bases short and J 1 base short, with 11 bases between. Here the CDR3 reads CATSRQYSNTEAFF. CDR3 bases: TGTGCCACCAGCCGACAGTATTCGAACACTGAAGCTTTCTTT.

The chain combines TRBV18 with TRBJ2-6, with D perhaps TRBD2 (5 bases). Germline CDR1 and CDR2: KGHSH and LQKENI. V was trimmed by 6 bases and J by 1 base, leaving 19 bases between them. The CDR3 sequence is 18 residues long. CDR3 nucleotides: TGTGCCAGCTCCTTACTAGGGTTTGGAGAATCTGGGGCCAACGTCCTGACTTTC. Amino acid sequence: CASSLLGFGESGANVLTF.

A single count supports this clone. The rearrangement joins TRBV18 to TRBJ2-7; 7 positions agree with TRBD1. V lost 3 bases to trimming and J lost 3 bases; unmatched junction nucleotides: 2. Germline CDR1 is KGHSH and CDR2 is LQKENI. The CDR3 contains 13 residues. The CDR3 protein is CASSPGQNYEQYF. The CDR3 bases are TGTGCCAGCTCACCGGGACAGAACTACGAGCAGTACTTC.

V and J are TRBV29-1 and TRBJ2-1, with 12 bases identical to TRBD2. The germline gives CDR1 SQVTM, CDR2 ANQGSEA. V gave up 1 base and J gave up 0 bases; unmatched junction bases: 4. There are 17 residues in the CDR3. In nucleotides, the CDR3 is TGCAGCGTTGAAGGACTAGCGGGAGAACACTCCTACAATGAGCAGTTCTTC. It codes for CSVEGLAGEHSYNEQFF.

This clone has only one observation. This chain uses TRBV5-8 with TRBJ1-1, with D possibly matching TRBD1 (6 bases). The CDR3 loop spans 16 amino acids. The germline CDR1 and CDR2 sequences are SGHTS and YDEGEE. The V end was cut by 10 bases, the J end by 5 bases, with 27 bases between. DNA for the CDR3: TGTGCCCAACAGATCCAGAGGGACACCCGTAGAACTGAAGCTTTCTTT. Translating it yields CAQQIQRDTRRTEAFF.

The CDR3 here is CASSEGHYEQYF. The DNA for the CDR3 is TGTGCCAGCAGTGAAGGACACTACGAGCAGTACTTC. The rearrangement joins TRBV2 to TRBJ2-7; no firm D call. V was clipped by 1 base and J by 3 bases, with 4 bases between them. The CDR3 runs 12 residues. Germline V gene sequence: CDR1 SNHLY, CDR2 FYNNEI. Looking up the rest from reference TRBV2 and TRBJ2-7 gives the full variable domain: EPEVTQTPSHQVTQMGQEVILRCVPISNHLYFYWYRQILGQKVEFLVSFYNNEISEKSEIFDDQFSVERPDGSNFTLKIRSTKLEDSAMYFCASSEGHYEQYFGPGTRLTVT.

This chain connects TRBV29-1 to TRBJ1-3; unclear D gene. V dropped 5 bases and J dropped 0 bases, with 11 bases sitting between them. Germline V gene data show CDR1 as SQVTM and CDR2 as ANQGSEA. This CDR3 spans 14 amino acids. The CDR3 DNA reads as TGCAGCGTTCTCATGGAGGGCTCTGGAAACACCATATATTTT. This encodes CSVLMEGSGNTIYF.

The rearrangement joins TRBV11-3 to TRBJ2-3, with D possibly TRBD2 on 5 matching bases. CDR3 length: 15 amino acids. Germline CDR1 is SGHNT and CDR2 is YENEEA. V was cut by 0 bases and J by 2 bases, with 9 bases left in between. The CDR3 DNA reads TGTGCCAGCAGCTTAGAAGGGAGAGCCACAGATACGCAGTATTTT. It specifies CASSLEGRATDTQYF.

In this sample, this clone turned up a few times. V usage is TRBV7-7 and J usage is TRBJ2-7; 9 bases align to TRBD1. In germline, CDR1 is SSHAT, CDR2 FNYEAQ (reference sequence). The J segment lost 2 bases and the V segment lost 1 base, leaving 12 bases of the junction unmatched. CDR3 size: 18 residues. The CDR3 coding sequence is TGTGCCAGCAGCTTAGTTTCCGACGGGACAGGGAGGACCTACGAGCAGTACTTC. Translating it yields CASSLVSDGTGRTYEQYF.

This chain connects TRBV2 to TRBJ2-1; 10 bases fit TRBD2. Looked up from germline, CDR1 is SNHLY and CDR2 is FYNNEI. V was clipped by 8 bases and J by 4 bases; unmatched bases: 8. The CDR3 has 15 residues. The chain's CDR3 is CASLSGRVGYNEQFF. The DNA of the CDR3 is TGTGCCAGCCTAAGCGGGAGGGTGGGGTACAATGAGCAGTTCTTC.

This chain links TRBV11-3 with TRBJ2-1; no definite D call. Trimming pared 1 base from V and 0 bases from J, leaving 7 bases between. From germline, CDR1 is SGHNT and CDR2 YENEEA. The CDR3 has 15 residues. CDR3 amino acids: CASSLAPSSYNEQFF. The CDR3 DNA sequence: TGTGCCAGCAGCTTAGCACCAAGCTCCTACAATGAGCAGTTCTTC.